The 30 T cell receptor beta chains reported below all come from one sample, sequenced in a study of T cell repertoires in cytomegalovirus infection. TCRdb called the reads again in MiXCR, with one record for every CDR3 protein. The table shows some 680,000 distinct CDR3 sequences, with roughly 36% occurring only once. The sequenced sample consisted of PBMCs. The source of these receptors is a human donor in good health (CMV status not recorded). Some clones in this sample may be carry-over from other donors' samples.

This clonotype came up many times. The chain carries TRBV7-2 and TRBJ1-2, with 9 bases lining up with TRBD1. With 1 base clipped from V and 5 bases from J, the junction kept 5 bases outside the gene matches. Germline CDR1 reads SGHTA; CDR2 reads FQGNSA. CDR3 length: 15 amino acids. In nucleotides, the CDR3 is TGTGCCAGCAGCTTAGATAGGGGACAGGGTTATGGCTACACCTTC. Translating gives CASSLDRGQGYGYTF.

The CDR3: CSASAETQYF. The CDR3 DNA follows: TGCAGTGCTAGCGCAGAGACCCAGTACTTC. The chain joins TRBV20-1 to TRBJ2-5; unclear D gene. The CDR3 runs 10 residues. Germline lookup yields CDR1 DFQATT and CDR2 SNEGSKA (reference sequence). V was shortened by 3 bases and J by 4 bases, with 3 bases between the two germline ends.

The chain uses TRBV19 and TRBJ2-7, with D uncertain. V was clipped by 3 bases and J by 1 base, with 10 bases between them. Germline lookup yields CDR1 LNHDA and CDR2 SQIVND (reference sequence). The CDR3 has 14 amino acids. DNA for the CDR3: TGTGCCAGTAGTATTAGCACCTTATCCTACGAGCAGTACTTC. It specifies CASSISTLSYEQYF.

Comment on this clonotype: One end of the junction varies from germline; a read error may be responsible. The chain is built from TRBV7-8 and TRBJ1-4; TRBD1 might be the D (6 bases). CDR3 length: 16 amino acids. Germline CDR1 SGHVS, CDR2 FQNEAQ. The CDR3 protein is CASTLQGLTGDEKLFF. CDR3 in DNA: TGTGCCAGCACCTTACAGGGTTTGACGGGGGATGAAAAACTGTTTTTT. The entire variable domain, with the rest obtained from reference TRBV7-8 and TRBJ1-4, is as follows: GAGVSQSPRYKVAKRGQDVALRCDPISGHVSLFWYQQALGQGPEFLTYFQNEAQLDKSGLPSDRFFAERPEGSVSTLKIQRTQQEDSAVYLCASTLQGLTGDEKLFFGSGTQLSVL.

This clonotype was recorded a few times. The CDR3 loop reads CASSLVVGTGELFF. For the CDR3, the DNA is TGTGCCAGCAGCTTGGTTGTGGGCACCGGGGAGCTGTTTTTT. This chain connects TRBV5-5 to TRBJ2-2, with D unresolved. The germline gives CDR1 SGHKS, CDR2 YYEKEE (reference sequence). Trimming took 0 bases from V and 4 from J, leaving 7 bases between them. The CDR3 extends over 14 amino acids.

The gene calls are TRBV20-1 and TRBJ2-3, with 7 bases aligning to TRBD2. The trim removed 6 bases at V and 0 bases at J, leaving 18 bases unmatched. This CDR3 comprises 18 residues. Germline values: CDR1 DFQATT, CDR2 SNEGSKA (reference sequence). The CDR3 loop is CSAKAGLARYLSTDTQYF. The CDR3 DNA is TGCAGTGCCAAAGCGGGGCTAGCGCGATATCTTAGCACAGATACGCAGTATTTT.

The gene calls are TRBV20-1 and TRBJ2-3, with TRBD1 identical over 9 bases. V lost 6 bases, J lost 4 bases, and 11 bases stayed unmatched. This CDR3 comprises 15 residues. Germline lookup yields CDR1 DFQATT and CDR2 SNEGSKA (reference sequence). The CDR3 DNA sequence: TGCAGTGCCGCGGGAACAGGGGGCAACTCAGATACGCAGTATTTT. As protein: CSAAGTGGNSDTQYF.

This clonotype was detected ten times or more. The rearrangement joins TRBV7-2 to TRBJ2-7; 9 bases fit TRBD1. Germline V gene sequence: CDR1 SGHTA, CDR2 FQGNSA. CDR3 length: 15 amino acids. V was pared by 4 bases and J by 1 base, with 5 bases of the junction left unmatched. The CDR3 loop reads CASSYSGTGSYEQYF. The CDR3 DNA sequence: TGTGCCAGCAGCTATTCAGGGACAGGGTCCTACGAGCAGTACTTC.

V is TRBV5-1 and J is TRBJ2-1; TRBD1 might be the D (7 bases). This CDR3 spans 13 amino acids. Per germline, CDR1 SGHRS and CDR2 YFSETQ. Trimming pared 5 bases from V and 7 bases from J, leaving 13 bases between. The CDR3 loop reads CASSPTGRNEQFF. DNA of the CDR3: TGCGCCAGCAGTCCGACAGGGAGGAATGAGCAGTTCTTC.

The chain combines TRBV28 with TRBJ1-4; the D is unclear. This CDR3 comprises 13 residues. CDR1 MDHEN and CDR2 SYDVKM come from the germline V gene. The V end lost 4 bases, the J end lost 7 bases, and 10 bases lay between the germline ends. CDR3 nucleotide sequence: TGTGCCAGCAGTTCGGGCTGGGGTGAAAAACTGTTTTTT. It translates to CASSSGWGEKLFF.

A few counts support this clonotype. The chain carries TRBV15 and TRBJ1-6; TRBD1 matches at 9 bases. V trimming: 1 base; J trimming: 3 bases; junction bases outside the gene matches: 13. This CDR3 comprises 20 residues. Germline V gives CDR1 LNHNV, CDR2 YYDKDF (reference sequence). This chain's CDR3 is CATSRVGAQGAPNYNSPLHF. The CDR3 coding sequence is TGTGCCACCAGCAGAGTTGGAGCACAGGGGGCGCCTAACTATAATTCACCCCTCCACTTT.

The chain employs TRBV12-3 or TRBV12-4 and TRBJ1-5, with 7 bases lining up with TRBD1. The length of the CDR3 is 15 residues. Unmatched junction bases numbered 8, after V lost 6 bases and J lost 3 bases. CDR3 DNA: TGTGCCAGCAGCTGGGACGGACAGGACAATCAGCCCCAGCATTTT. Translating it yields CASSWDGQDNQPQHF.

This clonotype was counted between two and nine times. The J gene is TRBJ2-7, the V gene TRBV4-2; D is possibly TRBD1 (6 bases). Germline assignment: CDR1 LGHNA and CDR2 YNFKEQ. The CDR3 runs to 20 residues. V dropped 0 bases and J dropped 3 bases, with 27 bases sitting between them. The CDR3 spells CASSQDLSGGGSGHGYEQYF. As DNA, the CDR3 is TGTGCCAGCAGCCAAGATTTGAGCGGTGGCGGCTCGGGACACGGCTACGAGCAGTACTTC.

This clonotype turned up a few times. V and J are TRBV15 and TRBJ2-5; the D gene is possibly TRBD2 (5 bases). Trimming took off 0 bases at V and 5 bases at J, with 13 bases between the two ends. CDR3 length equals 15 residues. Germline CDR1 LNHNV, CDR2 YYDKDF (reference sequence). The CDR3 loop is CATSRDRLGSETQYF. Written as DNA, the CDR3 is TGTGCCACCAGCAGAGATCGGCTAGGGAGCGAGACCCAGTACTTC.

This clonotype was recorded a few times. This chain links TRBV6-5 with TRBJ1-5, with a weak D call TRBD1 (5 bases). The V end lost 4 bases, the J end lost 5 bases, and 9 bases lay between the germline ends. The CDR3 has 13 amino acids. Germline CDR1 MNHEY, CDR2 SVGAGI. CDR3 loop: CASSWGKDQPQHF. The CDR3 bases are TGTGCCAGCAGTTGGGGCAAGGATCAGCCCCAGCATTTT.

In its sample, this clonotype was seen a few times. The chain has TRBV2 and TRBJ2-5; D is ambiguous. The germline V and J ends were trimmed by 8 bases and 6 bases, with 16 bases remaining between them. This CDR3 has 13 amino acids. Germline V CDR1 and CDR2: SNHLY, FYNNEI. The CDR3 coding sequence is TGTGCCAGCGAAGGTACAGACCCGAAGACCCAGTACTTC. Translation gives CASEGTDPKTQYF.

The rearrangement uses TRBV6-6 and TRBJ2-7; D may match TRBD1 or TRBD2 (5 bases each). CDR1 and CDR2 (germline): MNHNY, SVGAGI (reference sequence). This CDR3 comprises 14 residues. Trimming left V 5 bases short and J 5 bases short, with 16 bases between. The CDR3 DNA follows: TGTGCCAGCAGTACCGGGACGCTGGGCCACGAGCAGTACTTC. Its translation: CASSTGTLGHEQYF.

CDR3 in DNA: TGTGCCAGCAGCTTAGCGTGGGGGGCGCCAGACTATGGCTACACCTTC. Translated, it gives CASSLAWGAPDYGYTF. The chain combines TRBV7-2 with TRBJ1-2, with a possible D match to TRBD1 (6 bases). V shed 0 bases and J shed 3 bases, with 14 bases lying between them. This CDR3 contains 16 residues. The germline gives CDR1 SGHTA, CDR2 FQGNSA.

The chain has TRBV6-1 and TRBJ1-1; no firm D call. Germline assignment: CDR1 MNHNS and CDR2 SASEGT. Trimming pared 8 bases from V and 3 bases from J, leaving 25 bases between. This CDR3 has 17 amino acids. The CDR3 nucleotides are TGTGCCAGCTTTGGAACCGCGGGGAATTTTGGAGACACTGAAGCTTTCTTT. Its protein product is CASFGTAGNFGDTEAFF.

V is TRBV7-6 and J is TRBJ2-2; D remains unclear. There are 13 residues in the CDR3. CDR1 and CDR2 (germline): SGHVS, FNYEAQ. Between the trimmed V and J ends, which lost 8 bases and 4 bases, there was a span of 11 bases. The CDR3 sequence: CASSQRITGELFF. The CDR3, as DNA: TGTGCCAGCTCCCAGAGGATCACCGGGGAGCTGTTTTTT.

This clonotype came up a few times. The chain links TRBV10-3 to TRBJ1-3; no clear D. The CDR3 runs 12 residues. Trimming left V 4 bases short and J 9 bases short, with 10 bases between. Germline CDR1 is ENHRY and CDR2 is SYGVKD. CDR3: CAISADRGTIYF. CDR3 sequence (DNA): TGTGCCATCAGTGCCGACCGAGGCACCATATATTTT.

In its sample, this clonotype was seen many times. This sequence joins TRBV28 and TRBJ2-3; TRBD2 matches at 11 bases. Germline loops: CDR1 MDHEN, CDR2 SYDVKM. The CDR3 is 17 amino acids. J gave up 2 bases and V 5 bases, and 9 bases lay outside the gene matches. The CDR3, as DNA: TGTGCCAGCAGTCCACCCCTAGCGGGAGGACCCACAGATACGCAGTATTTT. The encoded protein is CASSPPLAGGPTDTQYF.

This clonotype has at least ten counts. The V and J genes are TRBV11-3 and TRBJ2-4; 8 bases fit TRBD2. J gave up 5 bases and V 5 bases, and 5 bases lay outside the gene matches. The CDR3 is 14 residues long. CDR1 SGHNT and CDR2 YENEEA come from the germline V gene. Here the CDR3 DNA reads TGTGCCAGCAGCCCGGGAGGGGCCGAAAACATTCAGTACTTC. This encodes CASSPGGAENIQYF.

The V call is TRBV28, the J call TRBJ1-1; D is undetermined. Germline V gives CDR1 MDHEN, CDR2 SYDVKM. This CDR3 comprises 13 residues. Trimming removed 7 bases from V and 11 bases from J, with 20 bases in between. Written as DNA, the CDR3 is TGTGCCAGCAACAAGGGCGTTGGGGTTTGGGCTTTCTTT. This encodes CASNKGVGVWAFF.

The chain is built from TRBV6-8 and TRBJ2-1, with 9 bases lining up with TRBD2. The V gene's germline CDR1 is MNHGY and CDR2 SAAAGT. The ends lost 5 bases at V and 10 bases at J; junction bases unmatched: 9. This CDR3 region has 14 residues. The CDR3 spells CASSIAGVAEEQFF. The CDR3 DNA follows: TGTGCCAGCAGTATAGCGGGAGTGGCGGAGGAGCAGTTCTTC.

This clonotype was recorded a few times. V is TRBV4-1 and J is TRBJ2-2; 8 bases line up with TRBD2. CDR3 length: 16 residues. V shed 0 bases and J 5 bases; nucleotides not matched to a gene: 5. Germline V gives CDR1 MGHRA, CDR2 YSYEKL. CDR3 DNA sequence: TGCGCCAGCAGCCAAGACGGGGGGGTTTGGACCGGGGAGCTGTTTTTT. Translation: CASSQDGGVWTGELFF.

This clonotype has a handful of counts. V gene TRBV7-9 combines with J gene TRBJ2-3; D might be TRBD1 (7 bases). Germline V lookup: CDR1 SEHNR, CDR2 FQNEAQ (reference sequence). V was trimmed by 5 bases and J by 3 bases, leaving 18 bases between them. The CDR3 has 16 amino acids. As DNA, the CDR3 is TGTGCCAGCAGCCGACGACAGGGAGGTACGACAGATACGCAGTATTTT. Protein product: CASSRRQGGTTDTQYF.

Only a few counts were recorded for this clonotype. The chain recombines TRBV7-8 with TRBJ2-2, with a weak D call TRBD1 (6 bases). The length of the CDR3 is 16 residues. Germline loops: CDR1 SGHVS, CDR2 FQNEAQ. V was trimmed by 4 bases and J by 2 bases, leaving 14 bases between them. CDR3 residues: CASSWDEGDNTGELFF. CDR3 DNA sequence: TGTGCCAGCAGCTGGGATGAGGGGGACAACACCGGGGAGCTGTTTTTT.

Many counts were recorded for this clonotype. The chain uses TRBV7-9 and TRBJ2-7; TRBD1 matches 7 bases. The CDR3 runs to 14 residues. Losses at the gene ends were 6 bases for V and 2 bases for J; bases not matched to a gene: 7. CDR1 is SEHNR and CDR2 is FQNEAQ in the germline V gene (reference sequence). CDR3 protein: CASSNPGQTYEQYF. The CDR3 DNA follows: TGTGCCAGCAGTAATCCGGGACAGACCTACGAGCAGTACTTC.

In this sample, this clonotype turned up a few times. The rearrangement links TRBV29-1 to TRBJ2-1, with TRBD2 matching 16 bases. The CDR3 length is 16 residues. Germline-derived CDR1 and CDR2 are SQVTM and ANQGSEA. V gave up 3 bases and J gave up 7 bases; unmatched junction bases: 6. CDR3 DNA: TGCAGCGTTGACGGGACTAGCGGGAGGGTAGGTAATGAGCAGTTCTTC. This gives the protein CSVDGTSGRVGNEQFF.